Below are 6 T cell receptor beta chains sequenced from a single sample in a study of blood T cell repertoires in COVID-19. Profiling relied on immunoSEQ multiplex PCR, and the TCRdb table lists in-frame clones only, not all of them. The sample lists some 200,000 clones; around 82% were seen once. The sample taken for sequencing was PBMCs or T cells enriched from blood (not recorded which). These TCRs come from a woman between 55 and 75 years old with acute COVID-19.

V and J are TRBV24-1 and TRBJ2-3, with no clear D. The CDR3 is made up of 13 amino acids. The V end was cut by 4 bases, the J end by 2 bases, with 6 bases between. Germline CDR1 is KGHDR and CDR2 is SFDVKD. CDR3: CATSDPHTDTQYF. DNA of the CDR3: TGTGCCACCAGTGACCCCCACACAGATACGCAGTATTTT.

J is TRBJ1-2 and V is TRBV21-1. TRBV21-1 is recorded as a pseudogene. The CDR3 sequence is 14 residues long. DNA of the CDR3: TGTGCCAGCAAAGCGGGAGCCGGTTCCGGTGGCTACACCTTC. Its protein product is CASKAGAGSGGYTF.

V usage is TRBV18 and J usage is TRBJ1-1; D unclear. Between the trimmed V and J ends, which lost 3 bases and 3 bases, there was a span of 11 bases. Germline V gives CDR1 KGHSH, CDR2 LQKENI. The CDR3 totals 14 residues. The CDR3 DNA sequence: TGTGCCAGCTCACCTAAAGCCCCGGACACTGAAGCTTTCTTT. This translates into CASSPKAPDTEAFF.

The CDR3 nucleotides are TGCGCCAGCAGCCAAGATCAGGGGAAAGTTAGGGGCTACACCTTC. Residues: CASSQDQGKVRGYTF. The chain employs TRBV4-3 and TRBJ1-2; TRBD1 is a possible D gene (6 bases). V shed 0 bases and J shed 8 bases, with 16 bases lying between them. The germline V gene encodes CDR1 LGHNA and CDR2 YSLEER. There are 15 residues in the CDR3.

This sequence joins TRBV5-6 and TRBJ2-3, with 11 bases lining up with TRBD1. The CDR3 consists of 16 residues. V gave up 5 bases and J gave up 6 bases; unmatched junction bases: 11. CDR1 is SGHDT and CDR2 is YYEEEE in the germline V gene. The CDR3 region is CASSSRAGQGVDTQYF. Here the CDR3 DNA reads TGTGCCAGCAGTTCACGGGCGGGACAGGGGGTGGATACGCAGTATTTT.

This clone was detected only once. The J gene is TRBJ1-5, the V gene TRBV15; no firm D call. The CDR3 is made up of 16 amino acids. Germline CDR1 LNHNV, CDR2 YYDKDF (reference sequence). Trimming took 2 bases from V and 3 from J, leaving 14 bases between them. The CDR3 coding sequence is TGTGCCACCAGCAGATGGGAGAGTGGGGTCAATCAGCCCCAGCATTTT. It translates to CATSRWESGVNQPQHF.